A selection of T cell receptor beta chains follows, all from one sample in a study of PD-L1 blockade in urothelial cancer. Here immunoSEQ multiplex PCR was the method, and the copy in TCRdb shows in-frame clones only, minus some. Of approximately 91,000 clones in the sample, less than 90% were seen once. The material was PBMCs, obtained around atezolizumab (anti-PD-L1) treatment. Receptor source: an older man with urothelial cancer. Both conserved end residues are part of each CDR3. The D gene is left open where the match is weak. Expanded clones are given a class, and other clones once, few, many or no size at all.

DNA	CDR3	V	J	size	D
TGCAGCGGAGGACAGGGCAGGAGCACAGATACGCAGTATTTT	CSGGQGRSTDTQYF	TRBV29-1	TRBJ2-3	.	TRBD1
TGTGCCAGCAGTGAAGTACCAGGGTCCTTCACAGATACGCAGTATTTT	CASSEVPGSFTDTQYF	TRBV6-1	TRBJ2-3	.	.
TGTGCCAGCAGTACTCGGACAGACTCGGACTATGGCTACACCTTC	CASSTRTDSDYGYTF	TRBV6-5	TRBJ1-2	.	.
TGTGCCAGCAGCTTAGATCAGGGGGCAACAGATACGCAGTATTTT	CASSLDQGATDTQYF	TRBV11-3	TRBJ2-3	.	TRBD1
TGTGCCAGCAGCGTAGGAGACTTACAAGAGACCCAGTACTTC	CASSVGDLQETQYF	TRBV9	TRBJ2-5	once	.
TGTGCCAGCGGGGCATACAATGAGCAGTTCTTC	CASGAYNEQFF	TRBV2	TRBJ2-1	once	.
TGTGCCAGCAGTCCCGGGACTAGCGGGACCCTAAGCTCCTACAATGAGCAGTTCTTC	CASSPGTSGTLSSYNEQFF	TRBV27	TRBJ2-1	once	TRBD2
TGTGCCAGCAGCAACAGACAGGGCGGTCAGCCCCAGCATTTT	CASSNRQGGQPQHF	TRBV7-2	TRBJ1-5	.	TRBD1
TGTGCCAGCAGCCAGGGACTGGGTTATGGCTACACCTTC	CASSQGLGYGYTF	TRBV6-6	TRBJ1-2	.	.
TGTGCCAGCAGCGGACAGGGGGCGTCCCGGTCTAGCACAGATACGCAGTATTTT	CASSGQGASRSSTDTQYF	TRBV2	TRBJ2-3	.	TRBD1
TGTGCCAGCAGTGAAAGTCGGGCAACTAATGAAAAACTGTTTTTT	CASSESRATNEKLFF	TRBV6-1	TRBJ1-4	.	.
TGTGCCAGTAGACCAAGACTAGCGGCCCGCACAGATACGCAGTATTTT	CASRPRLAARTDTQYF	TRBV19	TRBJ2-3	.	TRBD2
TGTGCCAGCAGCGTCACAGGTCCGGGCGGCTACACCTTC	CASSVTGPGGYTF	TRBV5-4	TRBJ1-2	.	.
TGTGCCAGCAGCGGAATACTAGATGTCCAGTATTTT	CASSGILDVQYF	TRBV7-2	TRBJ2-3	.	.
TGTGCCAGCAGCGAGACAGGGGCGAACACTGAAGCTTTCTTT	CASSETGANTEAFF	TRBV9	TRBJ1-1	.	TRBD1
TGTGCCAGCAGCTTAGACAGGTCCTATGGCTACACCTTC	CASSLDRSYGYTF	TRBV7-2	TRBJ1-2	.	.
TGTGCCAGTAGTTTCGACCGGGACAGGGCCGTTGGCTACACCTTC	CASSFDRDRAVGYTF	TRBV19	TRBJ1-2	.	TRBD1
TGTGCCACCAGCATGACGGGACTCCCCTCCACAGATACGCAGTATTTT	CATSMTGLPSTDTQYF	TRBV15	TRBJ2-3	.	.
TGTGCCAGCAGCTTAGTACCGAGCTACGAGCAGTACTTC	CASSLVPSYEQYF	TRBV7-8	TRBJ2-7	.	.
TGTGCCACCTCTAGCGGGGTCACAGATACGCAGTATTTT	CATSSGVTDTQYF	TRBV6-4	TRBJ2-3	.	TRBD2
TGCGCCAGCAGCCCGGAGGGGACAGGGTCTAATGAAAAACTGTTTTTT	CASSPEGTGSNEKLFF	TRBV5-1	TRBJ1-4	.	TRBD1
TGTGCCAGCAGTGAAAAGCGGACGACCCACGGTACGCAGTATTTT	CASSEKRTTHGTQYF	TRBV6-1	TRBJ2-3	.	.
TGTGCCAGCAGCTTAGTAACTCGGACAGGGGGGTCCTACGAGCAGTACTTC	CASSLVTRTGGSYEQYF	TRBV11-3	TRBJ2-7	.	TRBD1
TGTGCCAGCACCATACAAACCACCCCATACAATGAGCAGTTCTTC	CASTIQTTPYNEQFF	TRBV2	TRBJ2-1	.	.
TGTGCCAGCAGGAACAGGGTAGGGACCGGGGAGCTGTTTTTT	CASRNRVGTGELFF	TRBV2	TRBJ2-2	.	.
TGCGCCAGCAGCTTGACAGGGGCGCACACCGGGGAGCTGTTTTTT	CASSLTGAHTGELFF	TRBV10-2	TRBJ2-2	once	TRBD1
TGTGCCAGCAGCTTGGAGGAGGGGGCCTCTATCTATGGCTACACCTTC	CASSLEEGASIYGYTF	TRBV5-6	TRBJ1-2	.	TRBD1
TGCGCCAGCAGCTTGGGCAGGGGTCCAACCTTCCAAGAGACCCAGTACTTC	CASSLGRGPTFQETQYF	TRBV5-1	TRBJ2-5	.	.
TGTGCCAGCAGCAAGGACAGTACTGAAGCTTTCTTT	CASSKDSTEAFF	TRBV6-5	TRBJ1-1	once	.
TGTGCCAGCAGTTGGACAGGGGGCCTTCAAGAGACCCAGTACTTC	CASSWTGGLQETQYF	TRBV6-1	TRBJ2-5	.	TRBD1
TGTGCCAGCAGCCAAGATCCTAAACCTGGGGCCAACGTCCTGACTTTC	CASSQDPKPGANVLTF	TRBV4-2	TRBJ2-6	.	.
TGTGCCAGCAGCTTACTAGCGGGAAACTACGAGCAGTACTTC	CASSLLAGNYEQYF	TRBV11-3	TRBJ2-7	once	TRBD2